The T cell receptor (beta chain) under discussion was sequenced for a study of blood T cell repertoires in COVID-19. Study-wide context: Samples came from the United States, Italy and Spain, spanning acute and convalescent COVID-19. Sources were T cells, B-cell-depleted T cells, or PBMCs; the material itself was cDNA or gDNA.

CDR1 is MNHNS and CDR2 is SASEGT in the germline V gene. Deletions cut 2 bases from V and 10 bases from J, with 6 bases between. The CDR3 loop spans 11 amino acids. Study processing details: Nucleated cell number was recorded as an estimate derived from reference gene primer amplification. Repertoires were generated with immunoSEQ multiplex PCR, while TCRdb's copy carries only in-frame clones and drops some. V, J and clone size were drawn from that table, and D and trimming were deduced from the DNA. The table records roughly 80,000 clones, 88% of them present only once. The chain is built from TRBV6-1 and TRBJ2-1; D is undetermined. This clonotype was sampled from a human donor in a cohort sampled during active COVID-19. Sequenced material: peripheral blood. This CDR3 reads CASSENQEQFF. The CDR3 DNA sequence: TGTGCCAGCAGTGAAAATCAGGAGCAGTTCTTC.